This TCR beta chain was captured in a study of blood T cell repertoires in COVID-19 (dated by TCRdb to the early 2020s). For context, the study as a whole: The collaborator samples originated in the United States, Italy and Spain and spanned the acute and convalescent phases of COVID-19. The material from the prospective study consisted of cDNA or gDNA derived from T cells, B-cell-depleted T cells, or PBMCs. Subjects who had been exposed to COVID-19, were actively infected with it, or had recovered from it provided the deeply sampled blood TCRbeta repertoires that made up the dataset. A freely available public database, intended as a resource for researchers studying the immune response to SARS-CoV-2, is where the repertoires were released. The samples were drawn from two sources: the first 160 participants of the ongoing ImmuneRACE study, and approximately 1,300 subjects contributed by 6 global collaborators. Sample metadata almost always included a de-identified subject ID, COVID-19 status, age in years and sex. Where HLA class I and class II types were available, the types were taken from metadata supplied by the sample provider, not from assay-based typing. General findings and caveats noted by the study authors: How much clinical and demographic metadata was included differed by source and by participant, and the metadata was provided uncurated.

The CDR3, cysteine through phenylalanine, is 14 amino acids long. The CDR3 DNA has 42 bases and is translated from base 1. Each collaborating institution followed its own protocols to collect whole blood in K2EDTA tubes. Collaborator samples were shipped for TCRbeta analysis as frozen whole blood, isolated PBMCs, or DNA extracted from either sample type. On this clone: It lacks a known antigen. No base qualities exist here, and no much larger clone lies one base off it.

TCRbeta CDR3 regions were amplified from genomic DNA by means of the immunoSEQ Assay, a bias-controlled multiplex PCR. Per the authors' processing: The number of nucleated cells in each sample was estimated from the amplification of reference gene primers within the assay. To quantify the absolute abundance of each unique TCRbeta CDR3 rearrangement, sequence reads were collapsed and filtered. Productive Simpson clonality was computed per sample as the square root of Simpson's diversity index over productive rearrangements. TCRdb carries this immuneACCESS record with in-frame sequences only. Its versions omit some clonotypes, under half of them owing to an unresolved V gene in the studies checked, with the rest unexplained. That table furnishes V, J and clone size, whereas the DNA furnished D and trimming. In all, the sample holds under 150,000 clones, and roughly four fifths of those were seen once. The ten largest clonotypes hold about 9.3% of the sample.

This TCR derives from a woman at least 80 years old in a cohort sampled during active or convalescent COVID-19. Sequenced sample: peripheral blood. The V and J segments used are TRBV21-1 and TRBJ1-5; the table's D gene call, TRBD1, was not cross checked with the DNA. TRBV21-1 is noted as a pseudogene. The nucleotide sequence is given as TGTGCCAGCAGCCCCGAAGGGGGACGGCAGCCCCAGCATTTT. It encodes CASSPEGGRQPQHF.